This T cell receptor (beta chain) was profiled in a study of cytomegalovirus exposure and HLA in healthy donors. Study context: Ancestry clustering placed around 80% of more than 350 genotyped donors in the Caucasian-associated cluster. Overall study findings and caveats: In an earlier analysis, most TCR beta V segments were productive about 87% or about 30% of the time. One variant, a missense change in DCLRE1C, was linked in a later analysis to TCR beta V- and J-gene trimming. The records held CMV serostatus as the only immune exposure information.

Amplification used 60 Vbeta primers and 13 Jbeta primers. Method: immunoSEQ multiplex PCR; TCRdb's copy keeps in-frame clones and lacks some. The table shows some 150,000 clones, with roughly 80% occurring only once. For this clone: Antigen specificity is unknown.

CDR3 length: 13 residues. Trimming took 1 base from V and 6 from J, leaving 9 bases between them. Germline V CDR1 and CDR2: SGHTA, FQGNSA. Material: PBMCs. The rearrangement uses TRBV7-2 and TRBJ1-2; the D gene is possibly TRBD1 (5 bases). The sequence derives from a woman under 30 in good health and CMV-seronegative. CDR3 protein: CASSLGQGHGYTF. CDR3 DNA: TGTGCCAGCAGCTTAGGCCAGGGCCATGGCTACACCTTC.